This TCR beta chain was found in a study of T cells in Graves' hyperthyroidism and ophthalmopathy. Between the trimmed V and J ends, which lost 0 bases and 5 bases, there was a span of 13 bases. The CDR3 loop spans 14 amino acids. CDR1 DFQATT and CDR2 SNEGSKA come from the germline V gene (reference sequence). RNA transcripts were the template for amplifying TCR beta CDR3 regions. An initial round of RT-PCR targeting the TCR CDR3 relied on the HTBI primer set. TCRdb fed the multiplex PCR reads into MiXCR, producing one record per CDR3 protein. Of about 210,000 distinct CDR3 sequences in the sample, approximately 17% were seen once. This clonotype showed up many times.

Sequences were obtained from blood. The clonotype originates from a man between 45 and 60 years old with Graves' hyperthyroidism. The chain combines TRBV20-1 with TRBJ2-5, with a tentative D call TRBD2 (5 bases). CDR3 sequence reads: CSARDSLGVETQYF. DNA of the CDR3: TGCAGTGCTAGAGATTCACTAGGTGTGGAGACCCAGTACTTC.